The clone carrying this TCR beta chain was recorded many times. The antigen is not known. TCRdb called the reads again in MiXCR, with one record for every CDR3 protein. The sample has about 320,000 distinct CDR3 sequences, over 7.5% seen once. The CDR3 is 17 residues long. Germline assignment: CDR1 DFQATT and CDR2 SNEGSKA (reference sequence). V shed 4 bases and J 7 bases; nucleotides not matched to a gene: 10. This entry belongs to a study of T cell repertoires in cytomegalovirus infection. Study details: A matching HLA type, together with CMV infection, was signaled by public TCR beta signatures. Study conclusions and caveats: Clonotypes of TCR beta that were HLA-C-restricted and CMV-specific dominated the ex vivo response. Individuals carrying CMV plus the relevant HLA were identified by cumulative frequency of public TCR beta families.

V is TRBV20-1 and J is TRBJ2-1; 16 bases align to TRBD2. Material for sequencing was PBMCs. This clonotype was obtained from a human donor in good health (CMV status not recorded). Some clones in this sample may be carry-over from other donors' samples. The CDR3 sequence is CSANAPGLAGGENEQFF. CDR3 bases: TGCAGTGCTAATGCTCCGGGACTAGCGGGGGGGGAAAATGAGCAGTTCTTC.